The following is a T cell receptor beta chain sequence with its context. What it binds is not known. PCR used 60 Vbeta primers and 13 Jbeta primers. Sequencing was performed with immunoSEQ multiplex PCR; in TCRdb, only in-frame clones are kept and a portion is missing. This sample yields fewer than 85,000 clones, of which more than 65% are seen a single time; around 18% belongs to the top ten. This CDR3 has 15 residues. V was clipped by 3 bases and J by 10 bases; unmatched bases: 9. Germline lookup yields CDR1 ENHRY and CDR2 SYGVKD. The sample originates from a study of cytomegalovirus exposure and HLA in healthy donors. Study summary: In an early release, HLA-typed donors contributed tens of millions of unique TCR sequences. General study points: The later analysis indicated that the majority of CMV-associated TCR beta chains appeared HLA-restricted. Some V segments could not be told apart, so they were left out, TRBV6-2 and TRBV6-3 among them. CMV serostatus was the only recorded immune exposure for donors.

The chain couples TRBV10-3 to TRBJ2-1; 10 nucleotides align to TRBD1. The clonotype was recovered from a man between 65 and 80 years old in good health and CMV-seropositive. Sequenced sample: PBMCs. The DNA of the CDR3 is TGTGCCATCAGTGACCCCGACAGGGGGCGCGGGGAGCAGTTCTTC. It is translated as CAISDPDRGRGEQFF.